The 22 T cell receptor beta chains in this list originate from one sample, sequenced in a study of OX40 agonist ivuxolimab in advanced cancers. TCRdb's copy holds only in-frame clones and misses some; the assay was immunoSEQ multiplex PCR. The table includes tens of thousands of clones, around 90% detected once. The material was CD4+ or CD8+ T cells sorted from blood, obtained in a trial of the OX40 agonist ivuxolimab. The receptor set was obtained from an adult with an advanced solid tumor such as melanoma, head and neck, liver or kidney cancer.

The chain employs TRBV6-6 and TRBJ2-7, with no clear D. V lost 4 bases and J 5 bases, leaving 15 bases between the germline ends. The germline CDR1 and CDR2 sequences are MNHNY and SVGAGI (reference sequence). The CDR3 is 14 amino acids. The CDR3 DNA follows: TGTGCCAGCAGTTCCCCCCCTAGGCCCCACGAGCAGTACTTC. Amino acids: CASSSPPRPHEQYF.

The V call is TRBV2, the J call TRBJ2-3; 9 nucleotides match TRBD2. J was trimmed by 4 bases and V by 8 bases; bases with no gene match: 7. The CDR3 consists of 14 residues. Germline CDR1 and CDR2: SNHLY and FYNNEI. CDR3 protein: CASLLAGYADTQYF. The CDR3 DNA reads as TGTGCCAGCCTCCTAGCGGGATACGCAGATACGCAGTATTTT. The complete variable domain, with remaining parts taken from reference TRBV2 and TRBJ2-3, reads EPEVTQTPSHQVTQMGQEVILRCVPISNHLYFYWYRQILGQKVEFLVSFYNNEISEKSEIFDDQFSVERPDGSNFTLKIRSTKLEDSAMYFCASLLAGYADTQYFGPGTRLTVL.

To note about this clone: The identical CDR3 is also encoded by other nucleotide sequences in the sample. The chain joins TRBV6-5 to TRBJ2-7; TRBD2 might be the D (5 bases). CDR1 and CDR2 from the germline V gene are MNHEY and SVGAGI. The CDR3 has 15 residues. The germline V and J ends were trimmed by 2 bases and 0 bases, with 11 bases remaining between them. CDR3 bases: TGTGCCAGCAGTTACAGCGGAGAAAGCTCCTACGAGCAGTACTTC. Protein sequence: CASSYSGESSYEQYF.

This chain uses TRBV7-8 with TRBJ2-1; 16 bases fit TRBD2. CDR1 SGHVS and CDR2 FQNEAQ come from the germline V gene. V shed 5 bases and J 1 base; nucleotides not matched to a gene: 8. The CDR3 has 19 amino acids. This CDR3 is CASSRRPGLAGGSYNEQFF. The DNA for the CDR3 is TGTGCCAGCAGCCGACGACCGGGACTAGCGGGAGGGTCCTACAATGAGCAGTTCTTC.

The chain is built from TRBV6-1 and TRBJ1-2; 11 positions agree with TRBD1. The V gene end was trimmed by 10 bases and the J gene end by 5 bases; junction bases not matched to a gene: 12. Germline loops: CDR1 MNHNS, CDR2 SASEGT. CDR3 length equals 15 residues. CDR3 protein: CATSEPGQGGYGYTF. The CDR3 DNA sequence: TGTGCCACCTCAGAACCGGGACAGGGGGGGTATGGCTACACCTTC.

This clone came up a few times. The chain combines TRBV7-9 with TRBJ2-7; D remains unclear. Germline CDR1 reads SEHNR; CDR2 reads FQNEAQ (reference sequence). The CDR3 spans 14 residues. Trimming cost V 7 bases and J 3 bases, with 16 bases left between them. The CDR3 DNA reads as TGTGCCAGCACCCTCGCTGGGCAGGACTACGAGCAGTACTTC. It encodes CASTLAGQDYEQYF.

The gene calls are TRBV5-6 and TRBJ2-3; 11 bases align to TRBD2. J was trimmed by 6 bases and V by 0 bases; bases with no gene match: 9. Germline V gene lookup returns CDR1 SGHDT and CDR2 YYEEEE. The CDR3 contains 17 residues. The CDR3 region has the DNA TGTGCCAGCAGCTTGGGGTTAGCGGGAGGGCCGGGGGATACGCAGTATTTT. The encoded protein is CASSLGLAGGPGDTQYF.

V usage is TRBV25-1 and J usage is TRBJ2-7; 9 positions agree with TRBD1. This CDR3 has 13 residues. In germline, CDR1 is MGHDK, CDR2 SYGVNS. The J segment lost 6 bases and the V segment lost 6 bases, leaving 6 bases of the junction unmatched. CDR3 residues: CASRQGARVEQYF. The CDR3 coding sequence is TGTGCCAGCAGACAGGGGGCAAGGGTCGAGCAGTACTTC.

This clone was observed a single time. CDR3 DNA: TGCGCCAGCAGCTTGTTGTCTTTCAATGAGCAGTTCTTC. Its translation: CASSLLSFNEQFF. This chain joins TRBV5-1 and TRBJ2-1; D is uncertain. The CDR3 loop spans 13 amino acids. CDR1 SGHRS and CDR2 YFSETQ come from the germline V gene. The V and J ends lost 1 base and 6 bases respectively, with 8 bases between them.

The chain has TRBV7-2 and TRBJ1-3; the D gene is possibly TRBD1 (5 bases). The CDR3 is 15 amino acids. Germline values: CDR1 SGHTA, CDR2 FQGNSA. V lost 3 bases, J lost 8 bases, and 17 bases lay in between. CDR3 in amino acids: CASSFYGTVVDTIYF. The DNA for the CDR3 is TGTGCCAGCAGCTTTTACGGGACGGTCGTAGACACCATATATTTT.

The chain recombines TRBV10-2 with TRBJ1-3, with D possibly TRBD1 on 6 matching bases. With 3 bases removed from V and 0 bases from J, the gap between germline ends came to 9 bases. In germline, CDR1 is WSHSY, CDR2 SAAADI. The CDR3 is 15 amino acids. CDR3 protein: CASSEGGFSGNTIYF. The CDR3 nucleotides read TGCGCCAGCAGTGAAGGGGGATTCTCTGGAAACACCATATATTTT.

The rearrangement links TRBV18 to TRBJ2-5; weak D call: TRBD1 (6 bases). Near its end, the DNA agrees better with TRBJ2-7, so the J call may be wrong. CDR1 and CDR2 from the germline V gene are KGHSH and LQKENI. The CDR3 sequence is 15 residues long. This CDR3 reads CASSPTGHRSYEQYF. The DNA of the CDR3 is TGTGCCAGCTCACCAACGGGACACCGCTCCTACGAGCAGTACTTC.

The chain has TRBV6-1 and TRBJ2-1, with D uncertain. V was shortened by 0 bases and J by 4 bases, with 4 bases between the two germline ends. The CDR3 totals 13 residues. The germline gives CDR1 MNHNS, CDR2 SASEGT. As DNA, the CDR3 is TGTGCCAGCAGTGAAGCAGGGTACAATGAGCAGTTCTTC. Translated: CASSEAGYNEQFF.

This clone was seen a few times. The rearrangement uses TRBV27 and TRBJ1-5; the D gene is possibly TRBD1 (6 bases). The CDR3 is 15 residues long. Trimming cost V 5 bases and J 1 base, with 12 bases left between them. Germline V gene lookup returns CDR1 MNHEY and CDR2 SMNVEV (reference sequence). CDR3 sequence reads: CASSPSGASNQPQHF. The CDR3 bases are TGTGCCAGCAGTCCTTCGGGGGCCAGCAATCAGCCCCAGCATTTT.

The chain joins TRBV18 to TRBJ2-1; D remains unclear. In germline, CDR1 is KGHSH, CDR2 LQKENI. The CDR3 runs to 13 residues. The V end lost 2 bases, the J end lost 10 bases, and 12 bases lay between the germline ends. CDR3 sequence reads: CASSPISLGEQFF. For the CDR3, the DNA is TGTGCCAGCTCACCAATCTCCCTGGGAGAGCAGTTCTTC.

V and J are TRBV29-1 and TRBJ2-7, with unresolved D. The CDR3 spans 13 residues. Trimming took off 6 bases at V and 6 bases at J, with 18 bases between the two ends. Germline assignment: CDR1 SQVTM and CDR2 ANQGSEA. CDR3 in DNA: TGCAGCGTCAACTGGTTGGGTTCAGGCGAGCAGTACTTC. Translated, it gives CSVNWLGSGEQYF.

The chain joins TRBV5-1 to TRBJ2-3; 10 positions agree with TRBD2. The CDR3 runs 17 residues. In germline, CDR1 is SGHRS, CDR2 YFSETQ. V was pared by 4 bases and J by 5 bases, with 13 bases of the junction left unmatched. This CDR3 reads CASSLGVSGRIGDTQYF. The CDR3 DNA sequence: TGCGCCAGCAGCCTGGGGGTTAGCGGGAGGATAGGAGATACGCAGTATTTT.

The V call is TRBV11-3, the J call TRBJ2-1; TRBD2 aligns across 14 bases. The CDR3 loop spans 15 amino acids. Germline V lookup: CDR1 SGHNT, CDR2 YENEEA. J gave up 7 bases and V 5 bases, and 4 bases lay outside the gene matches. The CDR3 DNA follows: TGTGCCAGCAGCAGGGGACTAGCGGGAGATAATGAGCAGTTCTTC. As protein: CASSRGLAGDNEQFF.

J is TRBJ1-6 and V is TRBV13; D not certain. V lost 1 base, J lost 9 bases, and 13 bases lay in between. Germline values: CDR1 PRHDT, CDR2 FYEKMQ (reference sequence). The CDR3 is 15 amino acids. CDR3 in DNA: TGTGCCAGCAGCTTAGTGAGGTCAGGAGGTTCACCCCTCCACTTT. Amino acids: CASSLVRSGGSPLHF.

The rearrangement uses TRBV4-2 and TRBJ2-3; 15 bases match TRBD2. Germline values: CDR1 LGHNA, CDR2 YNFKEQ. There are 19 residues in the CDR3. With V trimmed by 0 bases and J by 4 bases, 8 bases remained unmatched. The CDR3 DNA is TGTGCCAGCAGCCAAGAGGGGACTAGCGGGAGGCAAGGGGCAGATACGCAGTATTTT. This translates into CASSQEGTSGRQGADTQYF.

CDR3 sequence (DNA): TGTGCCAGTAGTAGGACAGGGGCGCACAATGAGCAGTTCTTC. It specifies CASSRTGAHNEQFF. The gene calls are TRBV19 and TRBJ2-1, with 9 bases aligning to TRBD1. The V gene's germline CDR1 is LNHDA and CDR2 SQIVND (reference sequence). Trimming cost V 4 bases and J 5 bases; bases outside gene matches: 3. CDR3 length: 14 residues.

This clone showed up just a few times. This CDR3 is CASSLDSSYRELFF. The CDR3 nucleotides read TGTGCCAGCAGCTTGGATTCTTCTTATAGGGAGCTGTTTTTT. V and J are TRBV5-4 and TRBJ2-2, with D unresolved. The V end lost 0 bases, the J end lost 9 bases, and 12 bases lay between the germline ends. The CDR3 runs 14 residues. CDR1 and CDR2 (germline): SGHNT, YYREEE (reference sequence).